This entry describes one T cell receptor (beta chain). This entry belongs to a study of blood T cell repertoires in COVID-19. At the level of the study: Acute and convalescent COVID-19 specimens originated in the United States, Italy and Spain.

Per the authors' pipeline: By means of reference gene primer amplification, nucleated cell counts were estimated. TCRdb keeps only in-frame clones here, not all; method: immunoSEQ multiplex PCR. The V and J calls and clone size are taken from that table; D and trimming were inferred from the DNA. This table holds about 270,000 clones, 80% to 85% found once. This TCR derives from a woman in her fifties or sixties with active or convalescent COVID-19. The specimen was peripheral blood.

The CDR3 nucleotides are TGTGCCAGTAGTATAGCAGCAGGGGCCGCCGGGGAGCTGTTTTTT. Its protein is CASSIAAGAAGELFF. The J gene is TRBJ2-2, the V gene TRBV19; D is perhaps TRBD1 (6 bases). Trimming cost V 1 base and J 6 bases, with 12 bases left between them. The CDR3 is made up of 15 amino acids. CDR1 is LNHDA, CDR2 SQIVND, per germline (reference sequence).